The 6 T cell receptor beta chains reported below all come from one sample, sequenced in a study of blood T cell repertoires in COVID-19. Generated by immunoSEQ multiplex PCR, the TCRdb table keeps only in-frame clones and is missing some. The table shows roughly 250,000 clones, with about 88% occurring only once. Sequences were obtained from PBMCs or T cells enriched from blood (not recorded which). The receptor set was obtained from a woman in her 50s who had recovered from COVID-19.

The rearrangement joins TRBV18 to TRBJ2-7; 8 nucleotides agree with TRBD1. V was pared by 5 bases and J by 0 bases, with 6 bases of the junction left unmatched. The CDR3 contains 15 residues. Per the germline V gene, CDR1 is KGHSH and CDR2 is LQKENI. CDR3 loop: CASSAGQGGSYEQYF. The CDR3 DNA sequence: TGTGCCAGCTCAGCCGGACAGGGAGGCTCCTACGAGCAGTACTTC.

The chain uses TRBV2 and TRBJ2-2, with 9 bases matching TRBD1. Losses at the gene ends were 5 bases for V and 5 bases for J; bases not matched to a gene: 9. Per germline, CDR1 SNHLY and CDR2 FYNNEI. The CDR3 has 16 residues. This chain's CDR3 is CASSPGTGPNTGELFF. The CDR3 DNA follows: TGTGCCAGCAGTCCCGGGACAGGGCCCAATACCGGGGAGCTGTTTTTT.

This chain uses TRBV28 with TRBJ1-5, with D uncertain. V was clipped by 5 bases and J by 0 bases, with 14 bases between them. The V gene's germline CDR1 is MDHEN and CDR2 SYDVKM. The CDR3 sequence is 16 residues long. The CDR3 DNA reads TGTGCCAGCAGTCCAACAGTTTCCCGTAGCAATCAGCCCCAGCATTTT. Translated, it gives CASSPTVSRSNQPQHF.

To note about this clone: Other DNA sequences within the sample encode an identical CDR3. This chain uses TRBV28 with TRBJ1-2; D uncertain. Deletions cut 3 bases from V and 2 bases from J, with 4 bases between. Per the germline V gene, CDR1 is MDHEN and CDR2 is SYDVKM. CDR3 length: 12 amino acids. The CDR3 nucleotides are TGTGCCAGCAGTTTTGGCAACTATGGCTACACCTTC. Its translation is CASSFGNYGYTF.

This sequence joins TRBV6-5 and TRBJ1-2; 7 bases match TRBD1. The CDR3 is made up of 15 amino acids. CDR1 and CDR2 (germline): MNHEY, SVGAGI. V was clipped by 6 bases and J by 2 bases; unmatched bases: 9. This CDR3 is CASSHPRGQNYGYTF. The DNA for the CDR3 is TGTGCCAGCAGCCACCCCAGGGGACAGAACTATGGCTACACCTTC.

CDR3 region: CASREPGTVDQPQHF. CDR3 nucleotide sequence: TGTGCCAGTAGGGAACCTGGGACAGTGGATCAGCCCCAGCATTTT. The chain links TRBV19 to TRBJ1-5, with TRBD1 identical over 7 bases. Germline V lookup: CDR1 LNHDA, CDR2 SQIVND (reference sequence). CDR3 size: 15 residues. J gave up 5 bases and V 6 bases, and 10 bases lay outside the gene matches. The whole variable domain, remainder taken from reference TRBV19 and TRBJ1-5, is DGGITQSPKYLFRKEGQNVTLSCEQNLNHDAMYWYRQDPGQGLRLIYYSQIVNDFQKGDIAEGYSVSREKKESFPLTVTSAQKNPTAFYLCASREPGTVDQPQHFGDGTRLSIL.